Listed here are 7 T cell receptor beta chains from one sample, sequenced in a study of shared clonotypes between healthy human individuals. Profiled with immunoSEQ multiplex PCR; TCRdb holds only in-frame clones, not every one. The repertoire includes under 650,000 clones, less than 96% of them detected once, and roughly 0.06% sits in the top ten. Sequenced material: naive CD4+ T cells sorted from blood. Regarding subset: CD45RA+ positively selected. The receptors stem from a woman between 25 and 40 years old in good health.

On this clone itself: The same CDR3 arises from other DNA sequences in this sample as well. The chain combines TRBV9 with TRBJ2-3; D gene ambiguous. The V end lost 0 bases, the J end lost 0 bases, and 2 bases lay between the germline ends. This CDR3 has 13 residues. CDR1 and CDR2 from the germline V gene are SGDLS and YYNGEE. DNA of the CDR3: TGTGCCAGCAGCGTAGTTAGCACAGATACGCAGTATTTT. Translating it yields CASSVVSTDTQYF.

The J gene is TRBJ1-5, the V gene TRBV6-5; D remains ambiguous. The V gene's germline CDR1 is MNHEY and CDR2 SVGAGI. This CDR3 has 14 amino acids. Trimming removed 0 bases at V and 2 bases at J, with 5 bases between. CDR3 loop: CASSYSPGNQPQHF. For the CDR3, the DNA is TGTGCCAGCAGTTACTCTCCAGGCAATCAGCCCCAGCATTTT.

The rearrangement links TRBV19 to TRBJ2-7; D is unresolved. Germline V gene sequence: CDR1 LNHDA, CDR2 SQIVND (reference sequence). Trimming left V 3 bases short and J 0 bases short, with 9 bases between. The CDR3 consists of 14 residues. CDR3 nucleotide sequence: TGTGCCAGTAGTATGGGTGGAACCTCCTACGAGCAGTACTTC. It specifies CASSMGGTSYEQYF.

This chain uses TRBV7-2 with TRBJ2-5; a weak D match, TRBD1 (9 bases). The assigned J gene may be wrong: the sequence end matches TRBJ2-7 better. The CDR3 has 15 amino acids. In germline, CDR1 is SGHTA, CDR2 FQGNSA. The CDR3 bases are TGTGCCAGCAGCCGCGGGGGGACAGGGAGGCACGAGCAGTACTTC. It codes for CASSRGGTGRHEQYF.

The CDR3, as DNA: TGTGCCACCACCCCCCTTAGCAATCAGCCCCAGCATTTT. Translated, it gives CATTPLSNQPQHF. V and J are TRBV28 and TRBJ1-5; no clear D. Germline loops: CDR1 MDHEN, CDR2 SYDVKM. The V end lost 10 bases, the J end lost 0 bases, and 10 bases lay between the germline ends. This CDR3 spans 13 amino acids. Variable domain in full (rest from reference TRBV28 and TRBJ1-5): DVKVTQSSRYLVKRTGEKVFLECVQDMDHENMFWYRQDPGLGLRLIYFSYDVKMKEKGDIPEGYSVSREKKERFSLILESASTNQTSMYLCATTPLSNQPQHFGDGTRLSIL.

In this sample, this clone turned up once. The chain links TRBV27 to TRBJ2-6; no clear D gene. The V gene's germline CDR1 is MNHEY and CDR2 SMNVEV (reference sequence). The CDR3 extends over 15 amino acids. V gave up 5 bases and J gave up 0 bases, with 8 bases separating them. The CDR3 region is CASSALGSGANVLTF. The CDR3 DNA reads TGTGCCAGCAGTGCTTTAGGCTCTGGGGCCAACGTCCTGACTTTC.

The chain recombines TRBV11-2 with TRBJ1-4, with TRBD1 as a possible D gene (5 bases). Per the germline V gene, CDR1 is SGHAT and CDR2 is FQNNGV. The CDR3 has 13 amino acids. The germline V and J ends were trimmed by 6 bases and 8 bases, with 13 bases remaining between them. The CDR3 coding sequence is TGTGCCAGCAGTGGCGGGGGGGACGAAAAACTGTTTTTT. Its protein product is CASSGGGDEKLFF.